This record covers a single T cell receptor (beta chain). The sample originates from a study of blood T cell repertoires in COVID-19. Study-level background: PBMCs, B-cell-depleted T cells, or T cells provided the cDNA or gDNA that made up the material.

Trimming cost V 8 bases and J 6 bases; bases outside gene matches: 12. Germline CDR1 LNHDA, CDR2 SQIVND (reference sequence). The CDR3 is made up of 15 amino acids. Residents of 24 US areas, aged roughly 18 to 89 years, made up the participants. Before being deemed recovered, Cohort 3 donors had two negative PCRs, clearance, or symptom resolution. Profiling relied on immunoSEQ multiplex PCR, and the TCRdb table lists in-frame clones only, not all of them. The table includes over 200,000 clones, about 90% detected once. The chain employs TRBV19 and TRBJ1-5, with TRBD1 matching over 8 bases. The TCR originated in a man aged 25-45 years who had recovered from COVID-19. Material for sequencing was PBMCs or T cells enriched from blood (not recorded which). The CDR3 nucleotides read TGTGCCAGTCAAACGGACAGGGAGGGGATTCAGCCCCAGCATTTT. It codes for CASQTDREGIQPQHF.